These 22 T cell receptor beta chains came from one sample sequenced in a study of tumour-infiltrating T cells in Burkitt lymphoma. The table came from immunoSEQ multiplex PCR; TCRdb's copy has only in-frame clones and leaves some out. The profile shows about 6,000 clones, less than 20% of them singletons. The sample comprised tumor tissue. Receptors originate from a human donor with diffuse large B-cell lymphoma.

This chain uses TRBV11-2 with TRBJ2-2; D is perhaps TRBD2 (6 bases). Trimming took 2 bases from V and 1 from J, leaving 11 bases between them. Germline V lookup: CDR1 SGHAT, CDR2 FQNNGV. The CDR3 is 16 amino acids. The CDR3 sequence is CASSLLRLENTGELFF. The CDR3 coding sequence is TGTGCCAGCAGCTTATTGCGACTAGAGAACACCGGGGAGCTGTTTTTT.

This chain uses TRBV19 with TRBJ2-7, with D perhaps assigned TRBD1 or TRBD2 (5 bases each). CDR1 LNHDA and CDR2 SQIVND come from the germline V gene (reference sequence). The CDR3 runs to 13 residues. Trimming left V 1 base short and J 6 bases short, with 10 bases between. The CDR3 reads CASSIGWGSEQYF. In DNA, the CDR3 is TGTGCCAGTAGTATAGGATGGGGGAGCGAGCAGTACTTC.

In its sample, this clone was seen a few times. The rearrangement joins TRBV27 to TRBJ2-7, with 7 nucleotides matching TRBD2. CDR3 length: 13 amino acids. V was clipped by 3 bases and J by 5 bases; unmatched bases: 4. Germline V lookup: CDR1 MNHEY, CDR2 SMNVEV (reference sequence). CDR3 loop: CASSLASGHEQYF. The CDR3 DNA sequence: TGTGCCAGCAGTTTGGCTAGCGGTCACGAGCAGTACTTC.

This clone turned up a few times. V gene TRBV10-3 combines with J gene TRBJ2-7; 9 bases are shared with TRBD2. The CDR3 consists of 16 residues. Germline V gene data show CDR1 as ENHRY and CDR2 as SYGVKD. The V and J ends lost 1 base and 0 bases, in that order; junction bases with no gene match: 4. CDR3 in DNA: TGTGCCATCAGTGAGTTAGCGGGGGCTAGCTCCTACGAGCAGTACTTC. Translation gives CAISELAGASSYEQYF.

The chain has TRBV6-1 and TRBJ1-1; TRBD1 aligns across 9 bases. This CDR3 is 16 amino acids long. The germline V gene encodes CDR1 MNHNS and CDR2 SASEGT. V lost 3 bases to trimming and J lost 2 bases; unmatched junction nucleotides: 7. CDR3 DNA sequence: TGTGCCAGCAGTGATGGACAGGGGTGGGAAAACACTGAAGCTTTCTTT. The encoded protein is CASSDGQGWENTEAFF.

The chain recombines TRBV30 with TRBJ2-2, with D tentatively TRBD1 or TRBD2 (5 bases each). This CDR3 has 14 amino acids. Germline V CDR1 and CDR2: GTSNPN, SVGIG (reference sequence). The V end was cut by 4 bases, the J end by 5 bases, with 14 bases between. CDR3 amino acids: CAWTWGRGTGELFF. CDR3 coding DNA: TGTGCCTGGACGTGGGGGAGAGGGACCGGGGAGCTGTTTTTT.

The CDR3 DNA reads as TGCGCCAGCAGCTCCGGGACAGGGGAAGGCGAGCAGTACTTC. Protein product: CASSSGTGEGEQYF. V is TRBV5-1 and J is TRBJ2-7, with 10 nucleotides matching TRBD1. The CDR3 sequence is 14 residues long. The germline V gene has CDR1 SGHRS and CDR2 YFSETQ. Trimming removed 3 bases from V and 6 bases from J; junction bases left unmatched: 6. Full variable domain (remainder filled in from reference TRBV5-1 and TRBJ2-7): KAGVTQTPRYLIKTRGQQVTLSCSPISGHRSVSWYQQTPGQGLQFLFEYFSETQRNKGNFPGRFSGRQFSNSRSEMNVSTLELGDSALYLCASSSGTGEGEQYFGPGTRLTVT.

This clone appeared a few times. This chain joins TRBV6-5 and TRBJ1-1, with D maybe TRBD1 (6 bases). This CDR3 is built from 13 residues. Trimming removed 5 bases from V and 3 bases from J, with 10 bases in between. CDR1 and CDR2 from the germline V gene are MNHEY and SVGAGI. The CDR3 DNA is TGTGCCAGCAGTGAGGACAGATACACTGAAGCTTTCTTT. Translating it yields CASSEDRYTEAFF.

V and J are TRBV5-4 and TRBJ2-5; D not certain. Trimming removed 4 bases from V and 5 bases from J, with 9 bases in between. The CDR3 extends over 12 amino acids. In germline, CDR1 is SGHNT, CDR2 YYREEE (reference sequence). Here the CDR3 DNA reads TGTGCCAGCAGCAAGGATTCGGAGACCCAGTACTTC. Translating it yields CASSKDSETQYF. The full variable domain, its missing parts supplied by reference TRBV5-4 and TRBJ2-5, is ETGVTQSPTHLIKTRGQQVTLRCSSQSGHNTVSWYQQALGQGPQFIFQYYREEENGRGNFPPRFSGLQFPNYSSELNVNALELDDSALYLCASSKDSETQYFGPGTRLLVL.

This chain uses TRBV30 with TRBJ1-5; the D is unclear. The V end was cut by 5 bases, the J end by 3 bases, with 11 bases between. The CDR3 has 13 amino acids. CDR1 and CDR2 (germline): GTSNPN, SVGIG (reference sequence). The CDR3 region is CAWGGAYNQPQHF. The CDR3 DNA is TGTGCCTGGGGAGGCGCCTACAATCAGCCCCAGCATTTT.

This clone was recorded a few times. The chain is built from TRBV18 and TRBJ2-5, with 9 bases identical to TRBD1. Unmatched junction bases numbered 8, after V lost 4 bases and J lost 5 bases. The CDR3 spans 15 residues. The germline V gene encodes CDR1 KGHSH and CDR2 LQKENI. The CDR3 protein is CASSRIQGAGETQYF. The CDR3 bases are TGTGCCAGCTCACGGATACAGGGGGCTGGGGAGACCCAGTACTTC.

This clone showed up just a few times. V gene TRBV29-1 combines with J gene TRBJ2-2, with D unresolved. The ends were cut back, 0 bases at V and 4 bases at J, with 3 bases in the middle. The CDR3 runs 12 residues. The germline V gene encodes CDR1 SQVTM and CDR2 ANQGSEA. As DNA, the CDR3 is TGCAGCGTTGAAGAGGGCACCGGGGAGCTGTTTTTT. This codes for CSVEEGTGELFF.

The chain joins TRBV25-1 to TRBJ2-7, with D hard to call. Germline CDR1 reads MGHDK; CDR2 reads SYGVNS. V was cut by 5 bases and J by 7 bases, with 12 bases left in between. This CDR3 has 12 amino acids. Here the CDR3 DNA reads TGTGCCAGCAGTCTACCCGGCTGGGAGCAGTACTTC. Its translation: CASSLPGWEQYF.

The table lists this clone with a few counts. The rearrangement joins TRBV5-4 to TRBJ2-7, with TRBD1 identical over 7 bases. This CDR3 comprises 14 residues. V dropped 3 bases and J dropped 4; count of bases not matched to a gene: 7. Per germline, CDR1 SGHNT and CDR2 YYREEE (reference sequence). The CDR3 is CASSSGTVPYEQYF. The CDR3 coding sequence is TGTGCCAGCAGCTCCGGGACAGTCCCATACGAGCAGTACTTC.

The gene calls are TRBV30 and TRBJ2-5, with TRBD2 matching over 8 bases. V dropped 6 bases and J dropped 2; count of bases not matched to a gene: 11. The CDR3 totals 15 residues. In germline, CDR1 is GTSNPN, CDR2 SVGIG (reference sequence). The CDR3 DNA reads TGTGCCTGTTCTCGAGGACTAGCATTACAAGAGACCCAGTACTTC. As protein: CACSRGLALQETQYF. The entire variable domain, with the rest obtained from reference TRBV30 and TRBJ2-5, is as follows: SQTIHQWPATLVQPVGSPLSLECTVEGTSNPNLYWYRQAAGRGLQLLFYSVGIGQISSEVPQNLSASRPQDRQFILSSKKLLLSDSGFYLCACSRGLALQETQYFGPGTRLLVL.

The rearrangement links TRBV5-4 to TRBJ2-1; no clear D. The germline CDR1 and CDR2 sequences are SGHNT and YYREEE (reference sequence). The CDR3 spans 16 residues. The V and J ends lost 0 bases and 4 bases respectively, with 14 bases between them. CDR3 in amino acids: CASSLDRSLGYNEQFF. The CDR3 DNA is TGTGCCAGCAGCTTGGACCGGAGCTTGGGGTACAATGAGCAGTTCTTC.

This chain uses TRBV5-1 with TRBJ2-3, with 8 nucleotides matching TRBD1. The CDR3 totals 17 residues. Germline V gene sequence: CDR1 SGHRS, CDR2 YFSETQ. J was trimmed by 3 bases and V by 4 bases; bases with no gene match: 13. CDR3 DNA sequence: TGCGCCAGCAGCCTACAGCCCGGGACAGGCATTACAGATACGCAGTATTTT. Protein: CASSLQPGTGITDTQYF.

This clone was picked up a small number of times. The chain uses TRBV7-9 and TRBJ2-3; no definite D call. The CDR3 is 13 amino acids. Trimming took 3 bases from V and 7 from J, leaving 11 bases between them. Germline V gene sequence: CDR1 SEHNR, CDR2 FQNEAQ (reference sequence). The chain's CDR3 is CASSFGPSNTQYF. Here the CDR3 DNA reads TGTGCCAGCAGCTTCGGCCCTTCAAATACGCAGTATTTT.

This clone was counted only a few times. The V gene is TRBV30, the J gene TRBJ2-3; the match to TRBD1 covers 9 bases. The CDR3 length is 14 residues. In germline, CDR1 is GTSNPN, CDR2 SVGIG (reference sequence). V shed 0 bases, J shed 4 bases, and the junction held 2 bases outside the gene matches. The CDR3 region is CAWSVQGAADTQYF. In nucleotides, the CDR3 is TGTGCCTGGAGTGTACAGGGGGCTGCAGATACGCAGTATTTT.

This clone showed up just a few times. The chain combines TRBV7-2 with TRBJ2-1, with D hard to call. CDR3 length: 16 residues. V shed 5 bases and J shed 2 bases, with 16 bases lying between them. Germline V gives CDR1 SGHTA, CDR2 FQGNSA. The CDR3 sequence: CASSPRLRNPYNEQFF. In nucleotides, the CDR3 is TGTGCCAGCAGCCCTAGACTCCGAAATCCCTACAATGAGCAGTTCTTC. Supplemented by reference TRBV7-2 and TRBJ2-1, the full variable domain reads GAGVSQSPSNKVTEKGKDVELRCDPISGHTALYWYRQSLGQGLEFLIYFQGNSAPDKSGLPSDRFSAERTGGSVSTLTIQRTQQEDSAVYLCASSPRLRNPYNEQFFGPGTRLTVL.

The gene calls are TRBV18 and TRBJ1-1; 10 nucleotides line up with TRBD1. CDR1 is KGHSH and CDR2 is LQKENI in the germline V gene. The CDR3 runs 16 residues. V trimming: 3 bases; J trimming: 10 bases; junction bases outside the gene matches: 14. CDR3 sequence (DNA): TGTGCCAGCTCACCTAACCGGGACAGGGGTGAGCGTAGAGCTTTCTTT. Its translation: CASSPNRDRGERRAFF.

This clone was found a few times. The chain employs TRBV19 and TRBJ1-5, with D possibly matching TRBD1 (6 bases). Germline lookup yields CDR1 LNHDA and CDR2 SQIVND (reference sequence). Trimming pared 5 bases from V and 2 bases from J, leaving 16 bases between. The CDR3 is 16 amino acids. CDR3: CASSARGGGRNQPQHF. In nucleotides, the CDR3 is TGTGCCAGTAGTGCGAGGGGAGGGGGTCGCAATCAGCCCCAGCATTTT.